One sample yielded the 3 T cell receptor beta chains listed below, sequenced in a study of blood T cell repertoires in COVID-19. Sequencing used immunoSEQ multiplex PCR; TCRdb keeps in-frame clones, though not all of them. The table includes approximately 170,000 clones, roughly 80% detected once. The specimen sequenced was peripheral blood. These receptor sequences come from a woman in her fifties or sixties with acute or convalescent COVID-19.

This sequence joins TRBV6-5 and TRBJ1-6, with D uncertain. The CDR3 is 16 amino acids. Looked up from germline, CDR1 is MNHEY and CDR2 is SVGAGI. Trimming took 2 bases from V and 0 from J, leaving 8 bases between them. This CDR3 reads CASSYSVSSYNSPLHF. DNA for the CDR3: TGTGCCAGCAGTTACAGTGTTAGCTCCTATAATTCACCCCTCCACTTT.

This chain links TRBV19 with TRBJ2-7; 11 nucleotides line up with TRBD1. This CDR3 is built from 15 residues. Germline V gives CDR1 LNHDA, CDR2 SQIVND (reference sequence). Losses at the gene ends were 5 bases for V and 3 bases for J; bases not matched to a gene: 6. The CDR3 coding sequence is TGTGCCAGTAGTCCGCCGGGACAGGGGGTCTACGAGCAGTACTTC. Its protein product is CASSPPGQGVYEQYF.

This chain connects TRBV19 to TRBJ2-3, with TRBD2 matching 7 bases. Germline V gene lookup returns CDR1 LNHDA and CDR2 SQIVND (reference sequence). Trimming took 8 bases from V and 4 from J; bases not matched to a gene: 6. The CDR3 runs 13 residues. The CDR3 DNA reads as TGTGCCAGTCCTACTAGCGACTCAGATACGCAGTATTTT. This gives the protein CASPTSDSDTQYF.